This T cell receptor (beta chain) came from a study of cytomegalovirus exposure and HLA in healthy donors. About the study: Researchers found that around 80% of around 400 genotyped donors fell within the Caucasian-associated ancestry cluster. Points from the study as a whole: Because they were indistinguishable, some V segments, including TRBV6-2 and TRBV6-3, were excluded. For most subjects, TCR beta sequences were reported to predict HLA-A and HLA-B alleles with accuracy.

Vbeta (60) and Jbeta (13) primers were used in the PCR. Libraries were prepared by immunoSEQ multiplex PCR; TCRdb keeps only in-frame clonotypes and omits some of them. The table records about 160,000 clones, around four fifths of them present only once. Points on this clone: No antigen is known for it.

CDR3 length: 14 amino acids. Donors were nominally healthy when sampled, though unrecorded immune exposures were likely. The clonotype originates from a man aged 18 to 29 in good health and CMV-seronegative. The rearrangement links TRBV21-1 to TRBJ2-7; the table's D call TRBD1 went unverified against the DNA. TRBV21-1 is assigned pseudogene status. Sequencing input: PBMCs. Here the CDR3 reads CASSKGQGPYEQYF. The CDR3 region has the DNA TGTGCCAGCAGCAAAGGACAGGGCCCCTACGAGCAGTACTTC.